This T cell receptor beta chain was retrieved from a study of PD-1 blockade in mismatch repair-deficient tumors. Study as a whole: Patients had around 11 mismatch repair-deficient cancer types, all previously treated and progressing. Study findings and constraints: Rapid post-treatment expansion, then contraction, generally preceding radiologic response, marked tumor-resident clones.

As for this clone: Its matching antigen is unknown.

Profiled with immunoSEQ multiplex PCR; TCRdb holds only in-frame clones, not every one. The sample yields fewer than 100,000 clones, roughly 80% seen once. V lost 2 bases, J lost 2 bases, and 9 bases lay in between. Germline CDR1 and CDR2: SGHNT and YENEEA. There are 14 residues in the CDR3. PCR or immunohistochemistry showed mismatch repair deficiency in every enrolled patient. The TCR-sequenced patients were a few responders to pembrolizumab. The source is an adult with mismatch repair-deficient cancer. This rearrangement joins TRBV11-3 to TRBJ1-2; the D is unclear. Sequences were derived from peripheral blood, sampled 12 weeks after starting pembrolizumab. CDR3 protein: CASSLRGANYGYTF. The CDR3 DNA reads as TGTGCCAGCAGCTTACGGGGAGCGAACTATGGCTACACCTTC.